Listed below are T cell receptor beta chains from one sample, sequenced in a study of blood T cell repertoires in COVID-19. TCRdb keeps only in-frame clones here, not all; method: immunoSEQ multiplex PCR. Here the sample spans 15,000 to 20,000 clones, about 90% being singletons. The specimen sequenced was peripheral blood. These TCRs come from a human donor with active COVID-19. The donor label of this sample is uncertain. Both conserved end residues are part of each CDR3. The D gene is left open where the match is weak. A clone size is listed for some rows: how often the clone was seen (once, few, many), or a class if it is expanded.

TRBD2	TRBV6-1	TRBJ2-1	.	TGTGCCAGCAGTGAAGGGACTAGCAGCTACAATGAGCAGTTCTTC	CASSEGTSSYNEQFF
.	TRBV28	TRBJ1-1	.	TGTGCCAGCAGTTACCTGGACAGAATCTCTGACACTGAAGCTTTCTTT	CASSYLDRISDTEAFF
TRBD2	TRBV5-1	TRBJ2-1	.	TGCGCCAGCAGTTCCTTTAGGGCGGGAGTATCGCGTAATGAGCAGTTCTTC	CASSSFRAGVSRNEQFF
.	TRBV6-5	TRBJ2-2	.	TGTGCCGGCCGGGACAAGAACACCGGGGAGCTGTTTTTT	CAGRDKNTGELFF
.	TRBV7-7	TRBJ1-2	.	TGTGCTAGCAGCTTAGCTTGGGGGCTGAACTATGGCTACACCTTC	CASSLAWGLNYGYTF
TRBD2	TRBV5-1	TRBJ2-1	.	TGCGCCAGCAGGGGCGGGAGTGGTGACAATGAGCAGTTCTTC	CASRGGSGDNEQFF
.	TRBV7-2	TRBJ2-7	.	TGTGCCAGCAGCTTCCGGGACACTAACTACGAGCAGTACTTC	CASSFRDTNYEQYF
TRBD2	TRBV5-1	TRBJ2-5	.	TGCGCCAGCAGCCCCCGGCTAGCGGGAGCGGGTGAACAAGAGACCCAGTACTTC	CASSPRLAGAGEQETQYF
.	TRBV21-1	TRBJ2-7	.	TGTGCCAGCAGCACCCTAGGGACAGGGATTGGGGTCACCTACGAGCAGTACTTC	CASSTLGTGIGVTYEQYF
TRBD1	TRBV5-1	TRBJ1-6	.	TGCGCCAGCAGCACCCGTACGGGACAGTGGAATTCACCCCTCCACTTT	CASSTRTGQWNSPLHF
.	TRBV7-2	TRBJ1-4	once	TGTGCCAGCAGCGGGGCAGGAACTAATGAAAAACTGTTTTTT	CASSGAGTNEKLFF
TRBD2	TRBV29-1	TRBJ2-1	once	TGCAGCGAGAAAGCGGGAGGCGAGCAGTTCTTC	CSEKAGGEQFF
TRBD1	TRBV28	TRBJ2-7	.	TGTGCCAGCAGTAATAGCAGGACAGGGTTGAGCGAGCAGTACTTC	CASSNSRTGLSEQYF
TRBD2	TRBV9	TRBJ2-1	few	TGTGCCAGCAGCGTAGCCCAAGGACTAGCGGGGTCTATGTTCTACAATGAGCAGTTCTTC	CASSVAQGLAGSMFYNEQFF
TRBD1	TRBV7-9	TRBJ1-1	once	TGTGCCAGCAGCGCCGGACAGGGATGGAACACTGAAGCTTTCTTT	CASSAGQGWNTEAFF
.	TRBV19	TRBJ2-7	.	TGTGCCAGTAGACCCCGGGACACCCCCTACGAGCAGTACTTC	CASRPRDTPYEQYF